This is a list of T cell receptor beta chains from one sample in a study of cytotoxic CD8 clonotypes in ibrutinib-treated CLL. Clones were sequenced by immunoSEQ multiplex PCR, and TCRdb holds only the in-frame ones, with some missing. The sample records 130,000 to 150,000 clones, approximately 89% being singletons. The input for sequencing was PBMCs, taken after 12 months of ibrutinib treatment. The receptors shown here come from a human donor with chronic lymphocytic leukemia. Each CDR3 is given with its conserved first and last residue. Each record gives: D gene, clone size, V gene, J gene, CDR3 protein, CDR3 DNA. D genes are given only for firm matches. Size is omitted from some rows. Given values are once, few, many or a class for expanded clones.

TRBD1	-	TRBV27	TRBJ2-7	CATKWTGVQYF	TGTGCCACCAAGTGGACAGGGGTGCAGTACTTC
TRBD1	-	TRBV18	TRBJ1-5	CASSPRGGPGGTDQPQHF	TGTGCCAGCTCACCACGTGGGGGGCCAGGGGGAACTGATCAGCCCCAGCATTTT
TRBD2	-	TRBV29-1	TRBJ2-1	CSVRSRLATYNEQFF	TGCAGCGTCCGATCCCGACTAGCTACCTACAATGAGCAGTTCTTC
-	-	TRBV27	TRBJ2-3	CASSSPTTSFAAQYF	TGTGCCAGCAGTTCCCCTACGACTAGTTTTGCTGCGCAGTATTTT
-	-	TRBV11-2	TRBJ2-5	CASSLGNSFETQYF	TGTGCCAGCAGCTTAGGTAACAGTTTTGAGACCCAGTACTTC
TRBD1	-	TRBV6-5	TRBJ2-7	CASRARGYSYEQYF	TGTGCCAGCAGGGCCAGGGGGTACTCCTACGAGCAGTACTTC
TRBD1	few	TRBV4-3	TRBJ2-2	CASSMRTGTTGELFF	TGCGCCAGCAGCATGCGGACAGGGACTACCGGGGAGCTGTTTTTT
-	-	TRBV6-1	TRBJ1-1	CASSEQGGSHQNTEAFF	TGTGCCAGCAGTGAACAGGGTGGCAGTCATCAGAACACTGAAGCTTTCTTT
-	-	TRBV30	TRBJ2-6	CAWSGTRNANSGANVLTF	TGTGCCTGGAGCGGAACACGGAACGCTAACTCTGGGGCCAACGTCCTGACTTTC
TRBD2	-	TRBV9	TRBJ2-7	CASGAGTSTSYEQYF	TGTGCCAGCGGAGCCGGGACTAGCACATCCTACGAGCAGTACTTC
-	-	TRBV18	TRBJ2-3	CASSPERTDTQYF	TGTGCCAGCTCACCGGAGCGGACAGATACGCAGTATTTT
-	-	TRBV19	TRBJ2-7	CASSRIRDTSSYEQYF	TGTGCCAGTAGTAGAATCCGGGACACGAGCTCCTACGAGCAGTACTTC
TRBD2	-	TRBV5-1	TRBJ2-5	CASSFGGGPRETQYF	TGCGCCAGCAGCTTTGGGGGAGGGCCTCGGGAGACCCAGTACTTC
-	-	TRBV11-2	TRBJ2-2	CASSLQGGTGELFF	TGTGCCAGCAGCTTACAAGGGGGCACCGGGGAGCTGTTTTTT
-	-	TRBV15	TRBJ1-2	CATSTPEVYGYTF	TGTGCCACCAGCACGCCGGAGGTCTATGGCTACACCTTC
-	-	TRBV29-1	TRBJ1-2	CSVAVSLRDDGYTF	TGCAGCGTTGCGGTCAGCCTAAGGGATGATGGCTACACCTTC
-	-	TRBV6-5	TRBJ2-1	CASSVDFSSYNEQFF	TGTGCCAGCAGTGTAGACTTTAGCTCCTACAATGAGCAGTTCTTC
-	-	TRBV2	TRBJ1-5	CASSGWSNQPQHF	TGTGCCAGCAGTGGCTGGAGCAATCAGCCCCAGCATTTT
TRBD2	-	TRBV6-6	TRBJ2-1	CASSIGLAGGLHEQFF	TGTGCCAGCAGTATCGGACTAGCGGGAGGGTTACATGAGCAGTTCTTC
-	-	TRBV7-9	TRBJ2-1	CASSFQAGDYNEQFF	TGTGCCAGCAGCTTTCAGGCAGGAGACTACAATGAGCAGTTCTTC
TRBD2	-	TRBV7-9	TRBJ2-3	CASSFSGRAPDTQYF	TGTGCCAGCAGCTTTTCCGGGAGGGCCCCAGATACGCAGTATTTT
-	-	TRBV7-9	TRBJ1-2	CASSLDPGSYTF	TGTGCCAGCAGCTTAGATCCAGGGAGCTACACCTTC
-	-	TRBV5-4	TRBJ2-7	CASSAWRGEDEQYF	TGTGCCAGCAGCGCTTGGAGGGGAGAAGACGAGCAGTACTTC
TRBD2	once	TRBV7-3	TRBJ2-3	CASSWGGSADTQYF	TGTGCCAGCAGCTGGGGCGGGAGTGCAGATACGCAGTATTTT
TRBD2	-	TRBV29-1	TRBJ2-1	CSVEAGTSGYYNEQFF	TGCAGCGTTGAAGCGGGGACTAGCGGCTATTACAATGAGCAGTTCTTC